This T cell receptor beta chain came from a study of regulatory T cells in long-lasting Graves disease (dated by TCRdb to the early 2020s). For the wider study: Newly diagnosed Graves' disease patients had taken antithyroid drugs for less than 3 months. Patients with persistent Graves' disease were compared with patients with newly diagnosed Graves' disease using TCR sequencing and RNA sequencing of peripheral blood. The study was registered as a clinical trial and conducted in China. A total of 33 samples underwent TCR sequencing, from around 13 patients with persistent Graves' disease and roughly 20 patients with newly diagnosed Graves' disease. General findings and caveats noted by the study authors: The authors noted that the small sample size was a limitation that may lower accuracy. A larger number of public clonotypes was shared among persistent patients (around 3,000) than among newly diagnosed patients (about 990). The study examined only peripheral blood because the primary lesion, thyroid tissue, could not be accessed. Persistent disease showed preferential use of TRBV28, TRBJ1-2 and TRBJ2-5, whereas newly diagnosed disease favored TRBV20-1 and TRBJ2-1. Persistent Graves' disease patients showed lower TCR Shannon entropy and fewer highly expanded clones than newly diagnosed patients, suggesting clonal expansion. Sequencing and analysis were limited to the TCR beta chain.

The library came from multiplex PCR. The instrument given in TCRdb is Illumina HiSeq 4000. To build TCR beta libraries, CDR3 regions were amplified by Arm-PCR using iRepertoire HTBI primers. Gel purification was performed on PCR products prior to sequencing. Processing in the source paper ran as follows. Across samples, roughly 60 TRBV and roughly 13 TRBJ segments were identified and used for gene usage analysis of CDR3 amino acid clonotypes. Filtered high-quality paired reads were merged into contigs using COPE and FqMerger. BLAST was used to align contigs to the IMGT TRBV, TRBD and TRBJ reference genes, and CDR3 was defined following IMGT. Clonotypes above 0.1% frequency were classified as highly expanded clones. Shannon entropy served as the measure of repertoire diversity, while the Gini coefficient captured V-J evenness. A clonotype was considered public if more than one individual shared it. TCRdb's own reprocessing of the public reads used fastp at Q25 and MiXCR and kept productive beta chains. Each entry is one CDR3 protein sequence, shown with its most common DNA and genes. These V and J calls originate from TCRdb's pipeline instead of the authors' own analysis. In this sample the table shows approximately 440,000 distinct CDR3 sequences, roughly 17% of which occur a single time. The top ten hold 12% of the sample.

CDR1 LGHDT and CDR2 YNNKEL are derived from the germline V gene (reference sequence). The CDR3 starts with the cysteine, ends with the phenylalanine, and has 13 residues. Left in the record is the CDR3 DNA by itself, 39 bases read in frame from the first base. Deletion took 1 base off V and 5 bases off J, with a span of 8 bases between the germline ends. This clonotype has a count of ten or more. Its antigen has not been determined. No base quality information exists; no much larger clone differs at one position. This sample's time point label indicates: newly diagnosed GD, antithyroid drugs for less than 3 months. For both TCR sequencing and RNA sequencing, RNA was extracted from PBMCs in TRIzol. The diagnosis of Graves' disease was made according to American Thyroid Association guidelines. Recruitment of patients was carried out at an endocrinology department in Xi'an, China. From each patient, 7.5 to 9.5 milliliters of peripheral blood was collected into an EDTA anticoagulant tube. Ficoll Paque Plus density gradient separation was used to isolate PBMCs, and no additional T cell sorting was done. An Agilent 2100 Bioanalyzer and agarose gel were used to check RNA quality, while a NanoDrop 2000 measured RNA concentration.

Separately, the same data were catalogued under a study of T cells in Graves' hyperthyroidism and ophthalmopathy. As noted in the second study: Stable Graves' hyperthyroidism was defined as the absence of progression to ophthalmopathy over 18 months of follow-up. Hyperthyroidism patients were newly diagnosed, had a disease duration of under 2 months, and were aged 18 to 65 years. Any patient with an uncontrolled infection, another autoimmune disease, pregnancy or lactation was excluded. Diagnoses relied on clinical symptoms, serum thyroxine and TRAb, thyroid ultrasound and orbital computed tomography. A first-round RT-PCR of the TCR CDR3 used the HTBI primer set with the Qiagen OneStep RT-PCR kit. Most expanded thyroid clonotypes (frequency above 0.001) were also detected in blood, a finding suggesting that blood repertoires may reflect thyroid immune responses. A 13 V-J signature model separated ophthalmopathy from stable hyperthyroidism, with roughly 88% sensitivity and roughly 81% specificity in cross-validation and 80%/75% in testing. In validation, the model predicted progression to ophthalmopathy with approximately 71% sensitivity and roughly 72% specificity, a median of about 6.7 months before onset. To identify distinguishing TCR V-J signatures, a discovery cohort of 95 to 100 patients was used, comprising 43 with Graves' ophthalmopathy and roughly 60 with stable Graves' hyperthyroidism. An independent validation cohort of some 18 hyperthyroidism patients and about 16 patients who later progressed to ophthalmopathy tested prospective prediction of ophthalmopathy. The roughly 94 discovery patients were randomly split 7:3 into training and test sets. In addition, the study compared T-cell repertoires in thyroid tissue and in blood from five or six Graves' hyperthyroidism patients. After blood sampling, hyperthyroidism patients were treated with methimazole at a starting dose of 30 mg daily, and ophthalmopathy patients were treated with high-dose intravenous methylprednisolone. Libraries were constructed in a second round of multiplex PCR, after which size selection and purification were performed. Paired-end sequencing of the libraries was performed with 100 bp reads on an Illumina HiSeq2000. SOAPnuke was used to process the raw data, throwing out any read that contained adapters or uncalled bases, had a mean Phred below 15, or lacked an exact constant-primer or identifier match. COPE v1.2.5 was used to merge the high-quality paired reads, and each unique nucleotide sequence was defined as a clonotype. Clonotypes were aligned to IMGT TRBV, TRBD and TRBJ reference segments using MiTCR v1.1. Only V-J combinations with frequency above 0.0001, covering roughly 99% of repertoires, were analysed. The TCS score was defined as the ratio of F50 (clonal expansion) to E x V (chaos), calculated using BLOSUM62-based TCRdist between CDR3 peptides within each V-J. Welch's t-statistics and random forest reduced around 520 V-J features to some 14, which were used in a naive Bayes classifier (R e1071). Sample size was not statistically predetermined, and blinding of investigators to group allocation was not performed. The paper reports TCR Vbeta CDR3 sequencing of 130 to 150 peripheral blood samples: approximately 41 ophthalmopathy, around 80 hyperthyroidism and approximately 17 progressor patients.

The rearrangement joined TRBV3-1 to TRBJ1-2; the D gene is perhaps TRBD1, from 5 matching bases. Sequences were derived from peripheral blood mononuclear cells (PBMCs), sampled at new diagnosis, from a patient treated with antithyroid drugs. This receptor was obtained from a middle-aged man with Graves disease. Donor details come from another sample of the same person, matched by shared clones. The CDR3 protein is CASSQGQGYGYTF. The DNA is as follows: TGTGCCAGCAGCCAAGGGCAGGGATATGGCTACACCTTC.